The text below deals with one T cell receptor (beta chain). This sample stems from a study of blood T cell repertoires in COVID-19. Study overall: COVID-19 samples, acute and convalescent, were from the United States, Italy and Spain. Sample material is recorded as cDNA or gDNA derived from T cells, B-cell-depleted T cells, or PBMCs.

Repertoires were generated with immunoSEQ multiplex PCR, while TCRdb's copy carries only in-frame clones and drops some. The sample has over 200,000 clones; over 70% are singletons. Sequenced: peripheral blood. This sequence originates from a woman of 80 years or more with acute or convalescent COVID-19.

The CDR3 sequence is CASSVGVVVPETQYF. DNA of the CDR3: TGTGCCAGCAGCGTAGGAGTAGTTGTCCCGGAGACCCAGTACTTC. This chain connects TRBV9 to TRBJ2-5; D gene uncertain. The germline V and J ends were trimmed by 0 bases and 5 bases, with 14 bases remaining between them. There are 15 residues in the CDR3. Germline loops: CDR1 SGDLS, CDR2 YYNGEE.